This T cell receptor (beta chain) was profiled in a study of blood T cell repertoires in COVID-19. Study-level background: Acute and convalescent COVID-19 specimens originated in the United States, Italy and Spain. PBMCs, B-cell-depleted T cells, or T cells were the source of the cDNA or gDNA that made up the material.

Looked up from germline, CDR1 is SGHAT and CDR2 is FQNNGV. The CDR3 length is 16 residues. Per the authors' pipeline: Estimates of nucleated cell counts were drawn from the amplification of reference gene primers. The assay was immunoSEQ multiplex PCR, and TCRdb's table has in-frame clones only and misses some. V, J and clone size are those of that table, while D and trimming were read from the DNA. The sample yields roughly 6,100 clones, 91% seen once. To note about this clone: One end of the junction varies from germline; a read error may be responsible.

Sequencing was done on a sample of peripheral blood. The chain recombines TRBV11-2 with TRBJ2-1; TRBD2 agrees at 9 bases. This receptor was identified in a human donor in a cohort sampled during active COVID-19. The CDR3 bases are TGTGCCAGCAGCTTGGCTCCAGTGATAGCGGGAGATGGTTGTGTCTTC. Protein sequence: CASSLAPVIAGDGCVF.